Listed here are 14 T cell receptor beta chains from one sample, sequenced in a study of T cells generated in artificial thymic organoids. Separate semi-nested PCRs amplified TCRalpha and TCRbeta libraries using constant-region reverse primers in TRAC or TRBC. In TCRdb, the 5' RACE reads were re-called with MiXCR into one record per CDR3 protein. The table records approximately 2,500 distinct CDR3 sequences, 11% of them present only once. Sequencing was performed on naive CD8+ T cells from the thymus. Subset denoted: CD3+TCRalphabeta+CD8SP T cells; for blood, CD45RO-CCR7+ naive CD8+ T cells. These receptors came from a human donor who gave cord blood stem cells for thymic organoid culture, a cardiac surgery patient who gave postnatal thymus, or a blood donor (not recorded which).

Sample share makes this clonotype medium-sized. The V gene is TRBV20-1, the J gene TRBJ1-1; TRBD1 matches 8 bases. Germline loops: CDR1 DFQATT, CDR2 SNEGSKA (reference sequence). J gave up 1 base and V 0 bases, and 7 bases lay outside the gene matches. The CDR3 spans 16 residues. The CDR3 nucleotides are TGCAGTGCTAGAGACGCAGGGGGCGCCCGGAACACTGAAGCTTTCTTT. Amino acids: CSARDAGGARNTEAFF.

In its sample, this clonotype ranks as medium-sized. CDR3 sequence reads: CASSQQQRGGYNEQFF. CDR3 sequence (DNA): TGCGCCAGCAGCCAGCAGCAGCGGGGGGGGTACAATGAGCAGTTCTTC. The chain links TRBV5-1 to TRBJ2-1; TRBD2 aligns across 10 bases. Trimming at V came to 4 bases and at J to 4 bases, leaving 8 bases not matched to a gene. This CDR3 is 16 amino acids long. The germline V gene encodes CDR1 SGHRS and CDR2 YFSETQ.

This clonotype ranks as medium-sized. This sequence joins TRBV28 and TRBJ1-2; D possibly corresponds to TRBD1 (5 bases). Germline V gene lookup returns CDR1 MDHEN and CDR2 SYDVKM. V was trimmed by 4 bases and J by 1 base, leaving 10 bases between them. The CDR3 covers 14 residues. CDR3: CASSSSDSNYGYTF. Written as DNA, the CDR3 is TGTGCCAGCAGTTCGTCCGACAGTAACTATGGCTACACCTTC.

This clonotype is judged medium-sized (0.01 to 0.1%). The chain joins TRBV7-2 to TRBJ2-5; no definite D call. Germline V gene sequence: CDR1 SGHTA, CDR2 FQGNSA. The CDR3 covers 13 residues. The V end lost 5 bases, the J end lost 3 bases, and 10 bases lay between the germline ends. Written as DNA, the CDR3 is TGTGCCAGCAGCATATGGACGGAAGAGACCCAGTACTTC. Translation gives CASSIWTEETQYF.

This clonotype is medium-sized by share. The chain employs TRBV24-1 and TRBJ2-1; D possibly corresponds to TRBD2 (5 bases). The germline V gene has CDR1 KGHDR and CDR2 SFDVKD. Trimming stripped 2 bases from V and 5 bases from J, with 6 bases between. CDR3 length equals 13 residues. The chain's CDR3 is CATSDYGDNEQFF. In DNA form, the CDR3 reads TGTGCCACCAGTGATTACGGGGACAATGAGCAGTTCTTC.

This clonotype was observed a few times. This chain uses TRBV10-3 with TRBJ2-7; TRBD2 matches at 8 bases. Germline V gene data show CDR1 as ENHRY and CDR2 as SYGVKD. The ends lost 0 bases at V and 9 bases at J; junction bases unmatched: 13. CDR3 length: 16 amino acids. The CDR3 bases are TGTGCCATCAGTGAGTCATGGGACGCGGGGGGAGTTCGGCAGTACTTC. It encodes CAISESWDAGGVRQYF.

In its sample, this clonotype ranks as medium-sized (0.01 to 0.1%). The CDR3 nucleotides read TGTGCCAGCAGCCAAGGGACAGACAATCAGCCCCAGCATTTT. Translating gives CASSQGTDNQPQHF. V gene TRBV7-9 combines with J gene TRBJ1-5; 7 bases map to TRBD1. Germline assignment: CDR1 SEHNR and CDR2 FQNEAQ (reference sequence). The CDR3 is made up of 14 amino acids. After removal of 5 bases from V and 3 bases from J, the junction contained 4 bases not matched to a gene. The whole variable domain, filled in from reference TRBV7-9 and TRBJ1-5, reads DTGVSQNPRHKITKRGQNVTFRCDPISEHNRLYWYRQTLGQGPEFLTYFQNEAQLEKSRLLSDRFSAERPKGSFSTLEIQRTEQGDSAMYLCASSQGTDNQPQHFGDGTRLSIL.

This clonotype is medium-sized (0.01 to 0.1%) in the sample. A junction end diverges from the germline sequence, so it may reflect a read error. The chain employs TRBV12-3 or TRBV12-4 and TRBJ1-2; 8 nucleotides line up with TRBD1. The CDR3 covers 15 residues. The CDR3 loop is CASSFMTGVHYGYSF. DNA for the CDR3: TGTGCCAGCAGTTTCATGACAGGGGTTCACTATGGCTACTCCTTC.

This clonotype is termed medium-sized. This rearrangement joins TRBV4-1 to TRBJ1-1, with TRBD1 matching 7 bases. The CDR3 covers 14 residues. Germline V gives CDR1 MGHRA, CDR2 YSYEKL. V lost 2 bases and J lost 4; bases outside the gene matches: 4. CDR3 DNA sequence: TGCGCCAGCAGCCAAAGAACAGGGGCCACTGAAGCTTTCTTT. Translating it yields CASSQRTGATEAFF.

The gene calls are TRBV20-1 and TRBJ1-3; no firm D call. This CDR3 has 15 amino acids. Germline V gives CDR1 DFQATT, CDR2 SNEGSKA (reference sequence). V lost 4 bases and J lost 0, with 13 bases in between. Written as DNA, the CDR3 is TGCAGTGCTAACGGTCCCTCGAGCTCTGGAAACACCATATATTTT. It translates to CSANGPSSSGNTIYF.

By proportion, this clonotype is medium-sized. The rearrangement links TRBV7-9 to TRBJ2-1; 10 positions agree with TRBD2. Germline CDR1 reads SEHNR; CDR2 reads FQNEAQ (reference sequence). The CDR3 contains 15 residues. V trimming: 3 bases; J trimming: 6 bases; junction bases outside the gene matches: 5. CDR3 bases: TGTGCCAGCAGCTTTCTAGCGGGGGCGGGCAATGAGCAGTTCTTC. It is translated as CASSFLAGAGNEQFF.

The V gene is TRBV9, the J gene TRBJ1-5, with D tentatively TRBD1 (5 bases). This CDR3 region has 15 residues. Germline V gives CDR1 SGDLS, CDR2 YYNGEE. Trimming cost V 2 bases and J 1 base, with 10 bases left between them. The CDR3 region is CASSVTGGSNQPQHF. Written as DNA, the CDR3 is TGTGCCAGCAGCGTCACAGGAGGGAGCAATCAGCCCCAGCATTTT.

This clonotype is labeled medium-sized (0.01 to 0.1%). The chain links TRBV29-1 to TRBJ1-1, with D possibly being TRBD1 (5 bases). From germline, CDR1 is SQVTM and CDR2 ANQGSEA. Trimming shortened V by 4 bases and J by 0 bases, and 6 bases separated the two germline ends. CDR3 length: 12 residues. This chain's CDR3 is CSVGRVNTEAFF. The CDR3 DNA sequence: TGCAGCGTTGGCAGGGTGAACACTGAAGCTTTCTTT.

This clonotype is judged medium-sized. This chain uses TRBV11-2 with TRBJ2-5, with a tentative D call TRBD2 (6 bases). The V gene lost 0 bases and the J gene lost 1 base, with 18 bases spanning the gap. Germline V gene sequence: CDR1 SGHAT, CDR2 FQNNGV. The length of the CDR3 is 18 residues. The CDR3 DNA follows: TGTGCCAGCAGCTTAGATCTTGGCCTCCTAGCGCGCCAAGAGACCCAGTACTTC. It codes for CASSLDLGLLARQETQYF.